This T cell receptor beta chain was captured by sequencing in a study of CD8 T cells in Susac syndrome. Study-wide results and limits: The study acknowledged a relatively small number of individuals in its TCR sequencing and HLA analysis.

An amount of RNA that ranged from roughly 0.5 to 1 ug was reverse transcribed with random hexamers. Across 54 Vbeta and 13 Jbeta, immunoSEQ multiplex PCR amplified TCR beta CDR3. TCRdb redid the calling of the immunoSEQ multiplex PCR reads with MiXCR, one entry per CDR3 protein. The sample has a few hundred thousand distinct CDR3 sequences, about 93% seen once; the top ten hold approximately 0.13%. On this clonotype: Antigen unknown.

Germline-derived CDR1 and CDR2 are GTSNPN and SVGIG (reference sequence). CDR3 length: 14 amino acids. The V gene lost 0 bases and the J gene lost 7 bases, with 15 bases spanning the gap. Negative isolation yielded CD4+ and CD8+ T cells, and FACS enriched TEMRA cells. This sequence joins TRBV30 and TRBJ1-1, with D possibly matching TRBD1 (5 bases). Sequencing was done on a sample of CD8+ T cells from PBMCs. This clonotype originated in a human donor with multiple sclerosis. CDR3 amino acids: CAWSVGVGSSEAFF. CDR3 sequence (DNA): TGTGCCTGGAGTGTAGGGGTTGGAAGCAGTGAAGCTTTCTTT.